This paragraph covers one TCR beta chain sequence. Its antigen is not yet known. There are no base qualities to consult, and no much larger clone falls within one base. This sample is part of a study of siplizumab effects on memory and regulatory T cells (dated 2019 in TCRdb). In terms of the full investigation: The study looked at the effect of siplizumab, an anti-CD2 antibody, on alloreactive T-cell subsets in allogeneic mixed lymphocyte reactions made from human PBMCs.

Libraries came from the immunoSEQ multiplex PCR assay. The deep sequencing platform assayed about 91,000 TCR templates per sample. Genomic DNA extracted from sorted T cells was used for TCRbeta CDR3 sequencing. The original methods were these. The R programming language was used for the clonal analysis of the TCRbeta CDR3 data. Unstimulated samples were compared with post-reaction CFSE-low samples to define alloreactive CD4+ and CD8+ clones. Regulatory or non-regulatory origin was assigned to alloreactive CD4+ clones by matching of sequences to sorted unstimulated Treg and non-Treg repertoires. The clones in this table, taken by TCRdb from immuneACCESS, are in-frame only. Not every clone is retained; where verified, under half of the shortfall comes from an unresolved V gene, and the cause of the rest is unknown. The V and J calls and clone size are taken from that table; D and trimming were inferred from the DNA. The sample profile shows 55,000 to 65,000 clones; around 98% of them were found once. The ten largest clones represent 1.1% of the sample.

Additional sequencing covered unstimulated subsets from three donor pairs, namely CD8+ effector memory, CD4+ naive, CD8+ TEMRA, CD4+ memory and CD8+ naive. TCRbeta CDR3 sequencing was performed on sorted unstimulated T cells and on proliferating T cells recovered from mixed lymphocyte reactions. Fresh whole blood from ten HLA-typed healthy donors was used as the source from which PBMCs were isolated. The junction shows trimming of 2 bases on V and 9 bases on J, plus 15 bases between the germline ends. The CDR1 and CDR2 encoded by the germline V gene are SGHDT and YYEEEE. CDR3 length: 14 amino acids, cysteine to phenylalanine. Only the CDR3 region is kept as DNA, spanning 42 bases read in frame from base 1. The full study reports these points: A naive or memory phenotype could not be assigned to roughly 75-97% of proliferating CD4+ or CD8+ clones. Because sequences at frequencies below about 10^-5 were poorly captured, only a minor fraction of alloreactive clones could be mapped back to unstimulated subsets. Whether proliferating Tregs from siplizumab cultures were suppressive was not functionally confirmed. Greater diversity appeared to be present in unstimulated naive T cells than in memory T cells, and a substantial contribution to the alloresponse seemed to be made by naive cells. Among mappable alloreactive CD4+ clones, an average Treg-derived fraction of approximately 73% was observed with siplizumab, compared with around 28% in control reactions. The cumulative frequency of alloreactive sequences that could be traced back to unstimulated CD4+ memory T cells was significantly reduced by siplizumab.

This TCR was recovered from a human donor in good health. The source material was naive CD8+ T cells sorted from blood. This sample's cell subset or site label indicates: unstimulated naive T cells. The rearranged chain carries TRBV5-6 and TRBJ2-1; TRBD2 is a weak D gene call, 6 bases matching. The CDR3 in this case is CASSFMGAGIEQFF. The bases read TGTGCCAGCAGCTTTATGGGTGCGGGGATTGAGCAGTTCTTC.